These 24 T cell receptor beta chains came from one sample sequenced in a study of T-cell memory formation after mild COVID-19. TCRdb analysed the 5' RACE reads with MiXCR anew, one entry per CDR3 protein. The sample contains hundreds of thousands of distinct CDR3 sequences, more than 15% of which appear only once. Sequencing was performed on PBMCs or a T cell subset sorted from them (not recorded which). The receptor set was obtained from a man aged 18 to 29 who had mild COVID-19 (a few samples of this study predate the infection). Cell type and time point are not known.

This chain uses TRBV18 with TRBJ1-2, with 7 positions matching TRBD1. Germline V gene lookup returns CDR1 KGHSH and CDR2 LQKENI. The CDR3 spans 14 residues. Germline trimming cut 5 bases from V and 1 base from J; bases unmatched to any gene: 4. The CDR3, as DNA: TGTGCCAGCTCAGAGGACAGGAATAACTATGGCTACACCTTC. Translation: CASSEDRNNYGYTF.

The chain couples TRBV29-1 to TRBJ2-5; D is possibly TRBD2 (5 bases). Trimming left V 4 bases short and J 5 bases short, with 17 bases between. The CDR3 contains 14 residues. The germline gives CDR1 SQVTM, CDR2 ANQGSEA. The CDR3 sequence is CSVGASSLEETQYF. The CDR3 nucleotides are TGCAGCGTTGGGGCTAGCAGCTTAGAGGAGACCCAGTACTTC.

The rearrangement uses TRBV5-1 and TRBJ2-3; 7 nucleotides align to TRBD1. The germline CDR1 and CDR2 sequences are SGHRS and YFSETQ. The CDR3 is made up of 16 amino acids. J was trimmed by 0 bases and V by 4 bases; bases with no gene match: 8. The CDR3 is CASSTGTARSTDTQYF. DNA of the CDR3: TGCGCCAGCAGCACCGGGACAGCACGTAGCACAGATACGCAGTATTTT.

The CDR3 DNA reads as TGTGCCAGCAGTTCTTTTAGGGAATCCGAGCAGTACGTC. It translates to CASSSFRESEQYV. The chain links TRBV6-6 to TRBJ2-7; D is ambiguous. The germline CDR1 and CDR2 sequences are MNHNY and SVGAGI (reference sequence). Between the trimmed V and J ends, which lost 4 bases and 6 bases, there was a span of 13 bases. The CDR3 sequence is 13 residues long.

The J gene is TRBJ2-2, the V gene TRBV20-1; D possibly corresponds to TRBD1 (6 bases). The CDR3 is 13 residues long. Trimming shortened V by 4 bases and J by 4 bases, and 10 bases separated the two germline ends. The germline V gene encodes CDR1 DFQATT and CDR2 SNEGSKA (reference sequence). DNA for the CDR3: TGCAGTGCTAACGGACAGCTCACCGGGGAGCTGTTTTTT. Its translation: CSANGQLTGELFF.

The J gene is TRBJ1-5, the V gene TRBV28; TRBD1 aligns across 8 bases. Germline V gene sequence: CDR1 MDHEN, CDR2 SYDVKM. The CDR3 consists of 15 residues. V trimming: 7 bases; J trimming: 4 bases; junction bases outside the gene matches: 9. CDR3 in amino acids: CASINLDRVNQPQHF. For the CDR3, the DNA is TGTGCCAGCATCAACCTGGACAGGGTGAATCAGCCCCAGCATTTT.

This clonotype was detected ten times or more. The CDR3 spells CSSWTRSTDTQYF. CDR3 sequence (DNA): TGCAGTTCCTGGACGAGGAGCACAGATACGCAGTATTTT. This chain uses TRBV20-1 with TRBJ2-3; D gene uncertain. Germline V lookup: CDR1 DFQATT, CDR2 SNEGSKA (reference sequence). CDR3 length: 13 amino acids. V was pared by 8 bases and J by 0 bases, with 12 bases between.

This clonotype has more than one count but fewer than ten. V is TRBV4-3 and J is TRBJ1-6, with TRBD1 as a possible D gene (6 bases). Trimming took off 2 bases at V and 10 bases at J, with 9 bases between the two ends. In germline, CDR1 is LGHNA, CDR2 YSLEER. The CDR3 is 13 residues long. CDR3 coding DNA: TGCGCCAGCAGCCAACACAGGGAATCACCCCTCCACTTT. Translation gives CASSQHRESPLHF.

This clonotype was counted many times. This rearrangement joins TRBV6-2 or TRBV6-3 to TRBJ2-1, with 7 bases fitting TRBD1. J lost 4 bases, V lost 10 bases, and 7 bases had no gene match. The CDR3 spans 13 residues. The V gene's germline CDR1 is MNHEY and CDR2 SVGEGT. The CDR3 region is CAISGTEYNEQFF. The CDR3 DNA sequence: TGTGCCATATCCGGGACAGAATACAATGAGCAGTTCTTC.

A note on this clonotype: Possible read error: a much larger clone is one base away. The gene calls are TRBV6-5 and TRBJ2-3; D remains unclear. CDR1 MNHEY and CDR2 SVGAGI come from the germline V gene. The V end was cut by 2 bases, the J end by 1 base, with 4 bases between. The CDR3 is 13 residues long. In nucleotides, the CDR3 is TGTGCCAGCAGTTACCAGGGCACAGATACGCAGTATTTT. As protein: CASSYQGTDTQYF.

This clonotype appeared a few times. The CDR3 DNA sequence: TGTGCCAGCAGCTCAACCCTTCCCGGATCACCCCTCCACTTT. Residues: CASSSTLPGSPLHF. This chain links TRBV7-9 with TRBJ1-6; no clear D gene. Per germline, CDR1 SEHNR and CDR2 FQNEAQ (reference sequence). Trimming shortened V by 4 bases and J by 10 bases, and 14 bases separated the two germline ends. This CDR3 has 14 residues.

This chain links TRBV14 with TRBJ2-1; D might be TRBD2 (5 bases). Between the trimmed V and J ends, which lost 0 bases and 1 base, there was a span of 16 bases. The CDR3 is 18 residues long. CDR1 is SGHDN and CDR2 is FVKESK in the germline V gene. The CDR3 DNA is TGTGCCAGCAGCCAAGATCGCGGGCCACTCGATTCCTACAATGAGCAGTTCTTC. It is translated as CASSQDRGPLDSYNEQFF.

This clonotype was detected many times. The chain joins TRBV4-1 to TRBJ1-6; D gene ambiguous. The CDR3 has 12 residues. Germline-derived CDR1 and CDR2 are MGHRA and YSYEKL. V was cut by 3 bases and J by 8 bases, with 5 bases left in between. The CDR3 DNA sequence: TGCGCCAGCAGCCAGGAGGATTCACCCCTCCACTTT. It is translated as CASSQEDSPLHF.

V is TRBV5-1 and J is TRBJ1-2, with D uncertain. CDR1 is SGHRS, CDR2 YFSETQ, per germline. Trimming removed 4 bases from V and 7 bases from J, with 14 bases in between. This CDR3 has 13 amino acids. CDR3 loop: CASSPETAVGYTF. CDR3 nucleotides: TGCGCCAGCAGCCCGGAGACCGCGGTTGGCTACACCTTC.

CDR3 nucleotide sequence: TGTGCCAGCAGAATCGACAGGGCTCATCGTGAGCCCCAGCATTTT. Amino acid sequence: CASRIDRAHREPQHF. The V gene is TRBV7-2, the J gene TRBJ1-5; TRBD1 aligns across 7 bases. Germline trimming cut 6 bases from V and 8 bases from J; bases unmatched to any gene: 13. CDR1 is SGHTA, CDR2 FQGNSA, per germline. The CDR3 contains 15 residues.

The chain carries TRBV7-2 and TRBJ2-1; 8 nucleotides line up with TRBD2. V gave up 2 bases and J gave up 0 bases; unmatched junction bases: 15. The CDR3 totals 20 residues. Germline CDR1 reads SGHTA; CDR2 reads FQGNSA. The CDR3 coding sequence is TGTGCCAGCAGCTTAAGGCCCGGGACTAGAGCTTTAAGCTCCTACAATGAGCAGTTCTTC. Protein: CASSLRPGTRALSSYNEQFF. Combining the CDR3 with reference TRBV7-2 and TRBJ2-1 gives the whole variable domain GAGVSQSPSNKVTEKGKDVELRCDPISGHTALYWYRQSLGQGLEFLIYFQGNSAPDKSGLPSDRFSAERTGGSVSTLTIQRTQQEDSAVYLCASSLRPGTRALSSYNEQFFGPGTRLTVL.

For the CDR3, the DNA is TGTGCCAGCAGCAACAGCCTAGGCGGCTACACCTTC. Its translation is CASSNSLGGYTF. This chain connects TRBV7-9 to TRBJ1-2, with unresolved D. V was pared by 5 bases and J by 8 bases, with 12 bases between. CDR1 and CDR2 from the germline V gene are SEHNR and FQNEAQ (reference sequence). This CDR3 has 12 amino acids.

The chain uses TRBV6-2 or TRBV6-3 and TRBJ2-3; 7 positions match TRBD1. Germline CDR1 and CDR2: MNHEY and SVGEGT. V dropped 2 bases and J dropped 3; count of bases not matched to a gene: 11. The CDR3 is 17 residues long. This chain's CDR3 is CASSYTLPGTATDTQYF. Written as DNA, the CDR3 is TGTGCCAGCAGTTACACGCTACCCGGGACAGCGACAGATACGCAGTATTTT.

This chain links TRBV5-1 with TRBJ1-1; weak D call: TRBD1 (5 bases). V lost 3 bases, J lost 3 bases, and 12 bases lay in between. CDR1 SGHRS and CDR2 YFSETQ come from the germline V gene. The CDR3 covers 14 residues. CDR3 nucleotide sequence: TGCGCCAGCAGCTCCCAGGGTTCGGACACTGAAGCTTTCTTT. As protein: CASSSQGSDTEAFF.

V gene TRBV10-3 combines with J gene TRBJ2-1; 9 bases match TRBD2. This CDR3 comprises 15 residues. The V and J ends lost 4 bases and 7 bases, in that order; junction bases with no gene match: 8. Germline CDR1 reads ENHRY; CDR2 reads SYGVKD. This chain's CDR3 is CAISGVGTSWNEQFF. The CDR3, as DNA: TGTGCCATCAGTGGGGTAGGGACTAGCTGGAATGAGCAGTTCTTC.

The rearrangement uses TRBV7-8 and TRBJ1-2; D perhaps matches TRBD1 (5 bases). The CDR3 totals 12 residues. Trimming took off 5 bases at V and 8 bases at J, with 12 bases between the two ends. The germline V gene encodes CDR1 SGHVS and CDR2 FQNEAQ. The CDR3 DNA reads TGTGCCAGCAGCCCCTTTGGGGGAGGCTACACCTTC. This encodes CASSPFGGGYTF.

This clonotype was picked up a small number of times. V gene TRBV4-3 combines with J gene TRBJ2-7, with D possibly being TRBD1 or TRBD2 (5 bases each). Trimming removed 0 bases from V and 0 bases from J, with 9 bases in between. The CDR3 covers 15 residues. CDR1 is LGHNA and CDR2 is YSLEER in the germline V gene. The CDR3 DNA follows: TGCGCCAGCAGCCAAGAAGAGGGGAGCTCCTACGAGCAGTACTTC. Protein: CASSQEEGSSYEQYF.

There are a few counts of this clonotype. The chain employs TRBV12-3 or TRBV12-4 and TRBJ2-1, with TRBD1 as a possible D gene (7 bases). The CDR3 extends over 15 amino acids. V was trimmed by 3 bases and J by 15 bases, leaving 24 bases between them. The CDR3 sequence: CASSFAGGGGLLSFF. For the CDR3, the DNA is TGTGCCAGCAGTTTCGCTGGAGGGGGCGGCCTCCTCTCGTTCTTC.

This clonotype was detected only a few times. This sequence joins TRBV28 and TRBJ1-4, with D hard to call. V lost 2 bases and J 8 bases, leaving 15 bases between the germline ends. Germline V gene sequence: CDR1 MDHEN, CDR2 SYDVKM. The CDR3 is 15 residues long. CDR3 coding DNA: TGTGCCAGCAGTTTAGACTGGGCTAGGTCGGAAAAACTGTTTTTT. This encodes CASSLDWARSEKLFF.